This entry describes one T cell receptor (beta chain). Its antigen is not known. This sample is drawn from a study of cytomegalovirus exposure and HLA in healthy donors. As for the study in general: A subsequent analysis reported that the roughly 120 validation repertoires were produced on the same platform that had also been used for the approximately 710 first-cohort repertoires. Study-level findings and limits: The investigators catalogued under 200 TCR beta chains as cytomegalovirus-associated. The TCR clusters that emerged in the first cohort tended, a later analysis found, to co-occur in the approximately 130 validation repertoires.

The method was immunoSEQ multiplex PCR; TCRdb's version includes in-frame clones alone and lacks a portion of them. The sample carries approximately 60,000 clones, 85% to 95% recorded once. This CDR3 is 14 amino acids long. This sequence originates from a woman aged 18-29 years in good health and CMV-seropositive. Sequenced material: PBMCs. This chain joins TRBV21-1 and TRBJ2-7; the tabulated D call, TRBD1, remains unverified against the DNA. TRBV21-1 is a documented pseudogene. The CDR3 spells CASSRDRGSYEQYF. The CDR3 DNA follows: TGTGCCAGCAGCAGGGACAGGGGGTCCTACGAGCAGTACTTC.